These T cell receptor beta chains were read from a single sample in a study of blood T cells in healthy people across ages. TCRdb used MiXCR to reprocess the 5' RACE reads, holding one entry per CDR3 protein. Of just under 900,000 distinct CDR3 sequences listed, roughly 26% are singletons. The sequenced sample consisted of blood. The receptors shown here come from a woman of 80 years or more in good health. CDR3s include the opening cysteine and the closing phenylalanine or tryptophan. Each record gives: V gene, J gene, D gene, clone size, CDR3 protein, CDR3 DNA. The D gene is left open where the match is weak. Clone size, where shown, is once, few, many, or a class for clones that have expanded.

TRBV7-9	TRBJ1-6	TRBD1	many	CASRSGQDNSPLHF	TGTGCCAGCAGGTCGGGACAGGATAATTCACCCCTCCACTTT
TRBV20-1	TRBJ1-1	TRBD1	few	CSALGPSRNRGAFF	TGCAGTGCTCTTGGCCCTTCCCGAAACAGGGGAGCTTTCTTT
TRBV25-1	TRBJ1-2	NA	few	CASKGTRGQGYTF	TGTGCCAGCAAAGGGACCCGGGGTCAGGGCTACACCTTC
TRBV7-2	TRBJ1-1	TRBD1	NA	CASSLEQGVLNTEAFF	TGTGCCAGCAGCTTAGAACAGGGGGTTTTAAACACTGAAGCTTTCTTT
TRBV7-2	TRBJ2-7	NA	NA	CASSLVAQTSDEQYF	TGTGCCAGCAGCTTAGTTGCTCAGACGTCTGACGAGCAGTACTTC
TRBV7-2	TRBJ2-7	TRBD2	many	CASSLATSGGASYEQYF	TGTGCCAGCAGCTTAGCAACTAGCGGGGGGGCTAGTTACGAGCAGTACTTC
TRBV5-6	TRBJ1-3	NA	NA	CASSLLTTGNTIYF	TGTGCCAGCAGCTTGCTGACAACTGGAAACACCATATATTTT
TRBV24-1	TRBJ2-3	NA	once	CATGGSGTNLTQYF	TGTGCCACCGGGGGTAGCGGAACCAACCTAACGCAGTATTTT
TRBV15	TRBJ2-7	NA	NA	CATSSRSTYEQYF	TGTGCCACCAGCAGCAGGTCAACCTACGAGCAGTACTTC
TRBV29-1	TRBJ1-5	NA	many	CSVGDPGGNQPQHF	TGCAGCGTTGGGGACCCGGGGGGCAATCAGCCCCAGCATTTT
TRBV29-1	TRBJ1-2	TRBD1	many	CSVEGRDSGYYGYTF	TGCAGCGTTGAAGGCCGGGACAGCGGCTACTATGGCTACACCTTC
TRBV20-1	TRBJ2-2	NA	few	CSVAGLSNTGELFF	TGCAGTGTCGCGGGACTCTCTAACACCGGGGAGCTGTTTTTT
TRBV3-1	TRBJ2-7	TRBD2	many	CASSPLSFQRGSYEQYF	TGTGCCAGCAGCCCCTTATCCTTCCAGCGGGGGTCCTACGAGCAGTACTTC
TRBV6-5	TRBJ1-4	NA	few	CASSSTIGTWTNEKLFF	TGTGCCAGCAGTTCAACGATCGGGACATGGACTAATGAAAAACTGTTTTTT
TRBV25-1	TRBJ1-1	TRBD1	NA	CASREPDRAPGAFF	TGTGCCAGCAGGGAGCCCGACAGGGCGCCTGGAGCTTTCTTT
TRBV5-1	TRBJ2-5	TRBD1	many	CASSLGLGQLGETQYF	TGCGCCAGCAGCTTGGGGCTGGGACAGCTGGGAGAGACCCAGTACTTC
TRBV29-1	TRBJ2-1	TRBD2	NA	CSVEDPLGGGRIDNEQFF	TGCAGCGTTGAAGATCCGCTGGGAGGCGGGAGGATCGACAATGAGCAGTTCTTC
TRBV5-4	TRBJ2-7	TRBD2	many	CASSLASGGSYEQYF	TGTGCCAGCAGCTTGGCTAGCGGGGGGTCCTACGAGCAGTACTTC
TRBV4-2	TRBJ1-3	TRBD1	few	CASSHDREGNTIYF	TGTGCCAGCAGCCATGACAGGGAGGGAAACACCATATATTTT
TRBV5-1	TRBJ1-2	TRBD1	NA	CASSQGQGPTNYGYTF	TGCGCCAGCAGCCAAGGACAGGGCCCAACTAACTATGGCTACACCTTC
TRBV7-2	TRBJ1-5	NA	NA	CASSLALAGRQPQHF	TGTGCCAGCAGCTTAGCTTTGGCAGGGAGGCAACCCCAGCATTTT
TRBV6-6	TRBJ2-1	TRBD1	many	CASSHRGDNEQFF	TGTGCCAGCAGTCACAGGGGGGACAATGAGCAGTTCTTC
TRBV28	TRBJ2-7	NA	many	CASSRTDTAVYEQYF	TGTGCCAGCAGTCGCACGGACACAGCGGTCTACGAGCAGTACTTC
TRBV20-1	TRBJ2-2	TRBD2	NA	CSARRGANTGELFF	TGCAGTGCTAGGCGGGGGGCCAACACCGGGGAGCTGTTTTTT
TRBV4-2	TRBJ2-5	NA	many	CASSQGGFQETQYF	TGTGCCAGCAGCCAAGGGGGCTTCCAAGAGACCCAGTACTTC
TRBV7-2	TRBJ1-4	NA	NA	CASSFPNEKLFF	TGTGCCAGCAGCTTCCCTAACGAAAAACTGTTTTTT
TRBV20-1	TRBJ2-5	TRBD2	once	CSALSGTSGTGQYF	TGCAGTGCTCTCAGCGGGACTAGCGGGACAGGGCAGTACTTC
TRBV5-1	TRBJ1-2	TRBD1	few	CASSLAGTGGSGYNF	TGCGCCAGCAGCTTGGCCGGGACAGGGGGCAGTGGCTACAACTTC
TRBV20-1	TRBJ1-5	NA	NA	CSASGARGPQHF	TGCAGTGCTAGTGGCGCTAGGGGGCCCCAGCATTTT
TRBV27	TRBJ1-2	TRBD1	NA	CASSQSGGALPNYGYTF	TGTGCCAGCAGCCAATCAGGGGGGGCCCTACCTAACTATGGCTACACCTTC
TRBV7-9	TRBJ1-2	NA	NA	CASSAANSFGYTF	TGTGCCAGCAGCGCCGCGAACTCATTTGGCTACACCTTC
TRBV7-6	TRBJ2-3	NA	many	CASRQSSGGTQYF	TGTGCCAGCAGACAAAGTAGCGGAGGTACGCAGTATTTT
TRBV5-6	TRBJ2-3	TRBD1	many	CASSAPTGGPDTQYF	TGTGCCAGCAGCGCACCGACAGGGGGTCCAGATACGCAGTATTTT
TRBV24-1	TRBJ2-1	TRBD1	many	CATSDYITDRRSSSYNEQFF	TGTGCCACCAGTGACTATATAACGGACAGGCGATCTAGCTCCTACAATGAGCAGTTCTTC
TRBV12-3/TRBV12-4	TRBJ1-1	TRBD1	many	CASSMDRGRMNTEAFF	TGTGCCAGCAGTATGGACAGGGGCCGTATGAACACTGAAGCTTTCTTT
TRBV6-6	TRBJ1-2	NA	many	CASTLQAVYGYTF	TGTGCCAGCACCTTGCAGGCCGTCTATGGCTACACCTTC
TRBV7-2	TRBJ2-1	TRBD2	many	CASSLAAVTSGGNNEQFF	TGTGCCAGCAGCTTAGCAGCTGTGACTAGCGGGGGAAACAATGAGCAGTTCTTC